The T cell receptor (beta chain) under discussion was sequenced for a study of shared clonotypes between healthy human individuals. The V gene's germline CDR1 is KGHSH and CDR2 LQKENI. The CDR3 contains 15 residues. The V end was cut by 3 bases, the J end by 7 bases, with 16 bases between. Profiling relied on immunoSEQ multiplex PCR, and the TCRdb table lists in-frame clones only, not all of them. The profile shows 2 million or so clones, around 95% of them singletons. General observations from the study: A handful of donors had about 5% of their naive CD4 clonotypes in common.

About this clone itself: Its antigen is unidentified.

Sequenced input: naive CD4+ T cells sorted from blood. Subset described: CD45RA+ positively selected. The rearrangement uses TRBV18 and TRBJ2-1, with D perhaps being TRBD1 or TRBD2 (6 bases each). This TCR derives from a man between 18 and 29 years old in good health. CDR3 sequence: CASSPEKGGRNEQFF. CDR3 bases: TGTGCCAGCTCACCGGAAAAGGGGGGAAGGAATGAGCAGTTCTTC.